A selection of T cell receptor beta chains follows, all from one sample in a study of OX40 agonist ivuxolimab in advanced cancers. TCRdb's copy holds only in-frame clones and misses some; the assay was immunoSEQ multiplex PCR. The sample holds about 100,000 clones, 84% seen once. The sample consisted of CD4+ or CD8+ T cells sorted from blood, taken in a trial of the OX40 agonist ivuxolimab. The source of these receptors is an adult with an advanced solid tumor such as melanoma, head and neck, liver or kidney cancer. Each CDR3 is given with its conserved first and last residue.

length,V,CDR3
11,TRBV28,CASSWAYEQYF
17,TRBV7-9,CASTGGFRNRSTDTQYF
18,TRBV9,CASSPRPGTGETGNTIYF
15,TRBV7-2,CASSLDRGPTYEQYF
16,TRBV9,CASSGYRGRAKNIQYF
13,TRBV5-6,CASSLASNPEAFF
12,TRBV11-2,CASSLDVYEQYF
14,TRBV12-5,CASGLAGGVETQYF
16,TRBV7-2,CASSSLLGGGNEKLFF
15,TRBV6-5,CASSYSMGSNQPQHF
14,TRBV6-5,CASRSGTDSYEQYF
13,TRBV12-5,CASDRGQVDEQFF
15,TRBV5-4,CASSLQTPGNSPLHF
16,TRBV19,CASSPLRDRGRDTQYF
15,TRBV19,CASRTRDHHGYEQYF
15,TRBV7-9,CASSPGDSSNTEAFF
13,TRBV4-1,CASSQGTDYEQYF
14,TRBV7-9,CASSLAEGSSPLHF
14,TRBV5-1,CASSLGDITDTQYF
16,TRBV19,CASSPTSGRASDTQYF
14,TRBV6-6,CASRRQGSNTEAFF
15,TRBV7-2,CASSLTSGSSYEQYF
17,TRBV7-2,CASSSSISGHNAYEQYF
14,TRBV10-3,CAIAVGVNTGELFF
16,TRBV27,CASSDGTSSFTDTQYF
14,TRBV7-2,CASKLQGTSGELFF
15,TRBV11-2,CASSLEVGAGSPLHF
15,TRBV5-1,CASSSPDLEGDTQYF
13,TRBV2,CASSVVWTYEQYF
12,TRBV6-6,CASSRDGEKLFF
15,TRBV29-1,CSVEDASGTSYEQYF
15,TRBV5-1,CASSLEFQGRNEQFF
14,TRBV9,CASARQWTTGELFF